Each of the 13 T cell receptor beta chains below was sequenced from the same sample in a study of cytomegalovirus exposure and HLA in healthy donors (dated by TCRdb to about 2017). The library was produced with the immunoSEQ multiplex PCR assay. A mixture of 60 forward primers for TCR Vbeta segments and 13 reverse primers for TCR Jbeta segments was used in the multiplex PCR. Held by TCRdb, this immuneACCESS table contains in-frame sequences only and omits some clones. Under half of the omission traces to an unresolved V gene where checked; the cause of the rest is unknown. The sample includes some 99,000 clones, with around 77% observed a single time. Roughly 8% of the sample is in the top ten clones. Sequenced input: PBMCs. The receptors stem from a female donor in good health and CMV-seronegative.

The V and J genes are TRBV15 and TRBJ2-3; 11 positions agree with TRBD2. The CDR3 sequence is 17 residues long. Germline CDR1 reads LNHNV; CDR2 reads YYDKDF (reference sequence). V shed 3 bases, J shed 6 bases, and the junction held 11 bases outside the gene matches. The CDR3 nucleotides are TGTGCCACCAGCAGGGACCATAGCGGGGGGGTTATGGATACGCAGTATTTT. It codes for CATSRDHSGGVMDTQYF.

This clone has at least ten counts. This chain connects TRBV11-3 to TRBJ1-1; no clear D. Deletions cut 2 bases from V and 0 bases from J, with 4 bases between. Germline V gene sequence: CDR1 SGHNT, CDR2 YENEEA. This CDR3 contains 13 residues. CDR3 in DNA: TGTGCCAGCAGCTTAAGCTTGAACACTGAAGCTTTCTTT. Translation: CASSLSLNTEAFF.

The chain recombines TRBV9 with TRBJ1-2; 7 bases line up with TRBD1. V gave up 4 bases and J gave up 5 bases; unmatched junction bases: 11. The CDR3 covers 15 residues. Germline V gene lookup returns CDR1 SGDLS and CDR2 YYNGEE. This CDR3 reads CASSPQGFLAYGYTF. CDR3 sequence (DNA): TGTGCCAGCAGCCCACAGGGGTTCTTGGCGTATGGCTACACCTTC.

V and J are TRBV7-8 and TRBJ2-7; 7 bases match TRBD1. Germline assignment: CDR1 SGHVS and CDR2 FQNEAQ. The V gene end was trimmed by 2 bases and the J gene end by 2 bases; junction bases not matched to a gene: 6. The CDR3 length is 15 residues. The CDR3 protein is CASSLSQGVPYEQYF. DNA of the CDR3: TGTGCCAGCAGCTTAAGCCAGGGGGTTCCCTACGAGCAGTACTTC.

This clone is a singleton in its sample. The rearrangement uses TRBV27 and TRBJ2-7; 13 nucleotides match TRBD2. V lost 5 bases and J lost 2; bases outside the gene matches: 3. The CDR3 is 15 residues long. Germline-derived CDR1 and CDR2 are MNHEY and SMNVEV (reference sequence). The CDR3: CASSPGTSGTYEQYF. The CDR3 region has the DNA TGTGCCAGCAGTCCAGGGACTAGCGGGACCTACGAGCAGTACTTC.

The chain couples TRBV7-2 to TRBJ2-7; TRBD1 matches 10 bases. The CDR3 covers 16 residues. Germline loops: CDR1 SGHTA, CDR2 FQGNSA. V trimming: 4 bases; J trimming: 7 bases; junction bases outside the gene matches: 13. CDR3 DNA sequence: TGTGCCAGCAGCTCTAGACAGGGGGCTGGGACGGAAGAGCAGTACTTC. This gives the protein CASSSRQGAGTEEQYF.

CDR3 sequence reads: CASGNAGKNIQYF. The CDR3 DNA reads TGTGCCTCCGGGAATGCGGGTAAAAACATTCAGTACTTC. The chain carries TRBV19 and TRBJ2-4, with D possibly TRBD2 on 5 matching bases. Germline-derived CDR1 and CDR2 are LNHDA and SQIVND (reference sequence). Trimming removed 11 bases at V and 4 bases at J, with 15 bases between. The CDR3 spans 13 residues.

The chain employs TRBV7-2 and TRBJ2-7, with D perhaps matching TRBD2 (7 bases). The germline gives CDR1 SGHTA, CDR2 FQGNSA. V lost 5 bases and J lost 0, with 14 bases in between. The CDR3 contains 15 residues. CDR3 coding DNA: TGTGCCAGCAGCACTGGGGGGGCATACTCCTACGAGCAGTACTTC. As protein: CASSTGGAYSYEQYF.

A remark on this clone: Other DNA sequences in the same sample also yield this CDR3. J is TRBJ2-3 and V is TRBV11-2; D is perhaps TRBD2 (6 bases). V lost 0 bases and J lost 1, with 8 bases in between. Germline-derived CDR1 and CDR2 are SGHAT and FQNNGV. CDR3 length equals 15 residues. The CDR3 DNA is TGTGCCAGCAGCTTAGATCGCGGGGGCACAGATACGCAGTATTTT. Its protein is CASSLDRGGTDTQYF.

CDR3 protein: CASSIIQATGELFF. The CDR3, as DNA: TGTGCCAGTAGTATAATACAGGCTACCGGGGAGCTGTTTTTT. The rearrangement links TRBV19 to TRBJ2-2; D possibly corresponds to TRBD1 (5 bases). V dropped 2 bases and J dropped 5 bases, with 9 bases sitting between them. The CDR3 is 14 amino acids. Germline V gene data show CDR1 as LNHDA and CDR2 as SQIVND (reference sequence).

This chain connects TRBV28 to TRBJ1-1, with D tentatively TRBD1 (5 bases). CDR3 size: 16 residues. Germline lookup yields CDR1 MDHEN and CDR2 SYDVKM. V lost 2 bases and J 3 bases, leaving 16 bases between the germline ends. CDR3 nucleotides: TGTGCCAGCAGTTTAGGAGGGGCCGGTGAGGACACTGAAGCTTTCTTT. Protein: CASSLGGAGEDTEAFF.

The rearrangement joins TRBV5-5 to TRBJ1-5, with TRBD1 matching 8 bases. The CDR3 is made up of 14 amino acids. V gave up 3 bases and J gave up 4 bases; unmatched junction bases: 3. Germline V gene sequence: CDR1 SGHKS, CDR2 YYEKEE (reference sequence). CDR3 region: CASSSDRGNQPQHF. The CDR3 region has the DNA TGTGCCAGCAGCTCTGACAGGGGAAATCAGCCCCAGCATTTT.

This clone was seen just once. The chain is built from TRBV18 and TRBJ2-2, with D possibly being TRBD1 (6 bases). The length of the CDR3 is 16 residues. V was shortened by 3 bases and J by 4 bases, with 15 bases between the two germline ends. Germline CDR1 is KGHSH and CDR2 is LQKENI. This chain's CDR3 is CASSPWKAGATGELFF. CDR3 DNA: TGTGCCAGCTCACCGTGGAAGGCAGGGGCCACCGGGGAGCTGTTTTTT.